One sample yielded the 10 T cell receptor beta chains listed below, sequenced in a study of beta chain features in type 1 diabetes. Reverse transcription of all isolated RNA meant that expressed TCRB transcripts were sequenced. The repertoire was sequenced with immunoSEQ multiplex PCR; TCRdb's copy has only in-frame clones and lacks some. The sample lists 430,000 or so clones, roughly 11% seen once, with about 0.045% in the top ten. The sequenced sample consisted of naive CD4+ T cells from blood. These receptors were obtained from a young woman in good health.

The chain links TRBV20-1 to TRBJ2-1; D call uncertain. Germline V gene sequence: CDR1 DFQATT, CDR2 SNEGSKA (reference sequence). The CDR3 has 11 amino acids. Deletions cut 5 bases from V and 9 bases from J, with 11 bases between. The CDR3 nucleotides read TGCAGTGCTGTGGACGGGTTTGAGCAGTTCTTC. Amino acids: CSAVDGFEQFF.

This clone has more than one count but fewer than ten. The rearrangement uses TRBV18 and TRBJ1-4, with D uncertain. With 3 bases removed from V and 5 bases from J, the gap between germline ends came to 13 bases. Germline V gene data show CDR1 as KGHSH and CDR2 as LQKENI. The CDR3 extends over 15 amino acids. In DNA form, the CDR3 reads TGTGCCAGCTCACCGCGCGACATAGCGAATGAAAAACTGTTTTTT. It codes for CASSPRDIANEKLFF.

This clone has more than one count but fewer than ten. The rearrangement uses TRBV7-9 and TRBJ2-5, with D unclear. CDR1 SEHNR and CDR2 FQNEAQ come from the germline V gene (reference sequence). The length of the CDR3 is 16 residues. Trimming pared 5 bases from V and 4 bases from J, leaving 20 bases between. CDR3 in amino acids: CASSEGRVFAVETQYF. The DNA of the CDR3 is TGTGCCAGCAGCGAAGGACGTGTCTTCGCCGTAGAGACCCAGTACTTC.

The DNA of the CDR3 is TGCGCCAGCAGCCAGGTAGACAGGGGAGTAGAGAAACTGTTTTTT. This sequence encodes CASSQVDRGVEKLFF. The chain joins TRBV4-3 to TRBJ1-4; 8 nucleotides agree with TRBD1. This CDR3 contains 15 residues. The trim removed 3 bases at V and 11 bases at J, leaving 11 bases unmatched. Germline V lookup: CDR1 LGHNA, CDR2 YSLEER.

This clone was seen a handful of times. The chain recombines TRBV2 with TRBJ2-5; the D is unclear. The CDR3 covers 13 residues. Per germline, CDR1 SNHLY and CDR2 FYNNEI. V was clipped by 5 bases and J by 5 bases, with 12 bases between them. The chain's CDR3 is CASSQRYGETQYF. The DNA of the CDR3 is TGTGCCAGCAGTCAACGGTATGGGGAGACCCAGTACTTC.

This clone has only a few counts. The V and J genes are TRBV4-1 and TRBJ2-3; TRBD1 or TRBD2 may be the D gene (5 bases each). The CDR3 is 16 amino acids. Germline CDR1 MGHRA, CDR2 YSYEKL. V was trimmed by 3 bases and J by 2 bases, leaving 15 bases between them. CDR3 bases: TGCGCCAGCAGCCAGCAGGAACGGGGCCACACAGATACGCAGTATTTT. It codes for CASSQQERGHTDTQYF.

This chain uses TRBV4-3 with TRBJ2-7; 11 positions agree with TRBD2. CDR1 is LGHNA, CDR2 YSLEER, per germline. The CDR3 is 17 amino acids. With 4 bases clipped from V and 2 bases from J, the junction kept 10 bases outside the gene matches. The CDR3 nucleotides read TGCGCCAGCAGCCGAACTCATCTAGCGGGAGGTCCCTACGAGCAGTACTTC. Its protein is CASSRTHLAGGPYEQYF.

This clone turned up a few times. The chain has TRBV18 and TRBJ2-3; D might be TRBD2 (5 bases). The V and J ends lost 3 bases and 5 bases respectively, with 12 bases between them. This CDR3 comprises 14 residues. CDR1 is KGHSH, CDR2 LQKENI, per germline. The DNA for the CDR3 is TGTGCCAGCTCACCTACCTCGGGGATAGATACGCAGTATTTT. Residues: CASSPTSGIDTQYF.

Only a few counts were recorded for this clone. The chain employs TRBV19 and TRBJ2-1, with 9 positions matching TRBD2. V was pared by 9 bases and J by 0 bases, with 9 bases of the junction left unmatched. CDR1 is LNHDA, CDR2 SQIVND, per germline (reference sequence). The CDR3 extends over 16 amino acids. The CDR3 is CASSKYSGSSYNEQFF. As DNA, the CDR3 is TGTGCCAGCTCCAAATATAGCGGGAGCTCCTACAATGAGCAGTTCTTC. Full variable domain (rest looked up from reference TRBV19 and TRBJ2-1): DGGITQSPKYLFRKEGQNVTLSCEQNLNHDAMYWYRQDPGQGLRLIYYSQIVNDFQKGDIAEGYSVSREKKESFPLTVTSAQKNPTAFYLCASSKYSGSSYNEQFFGPGTRLTVL.

This sequence joins TRBV7-9 and TRBJ2-3, with TRBD1 as a possible D gene (6 bases). This CDR3 is built from 14 residues. Germline loops: CDR1 SEHNR, CDR2 FQNEAQ (reference sequence). V lost 3 bases and J lost 3, with 10 bases in between. Here the CDR3 DNA reads TGTGCCAGCAGCTTTTCGCAGGGGACAGATACGCAGTATTTT. This encodes CASSFSQGTDTQYF.